Below are 19 T cell receptor beta chains sequenced from a single sample in a study of T cell repertoires in ileal Crohn's disease. Sequencing used immunoSEQ multiplex PCR; TCRdb keeps in-frame clones, though not all of them. The data hold roughly 9,100 clones, with 70% to 85% observed a single time. Time point: neoterminal ileum biopsy at postoperative endoscopy, about 6 months after surgery. Sequencing was performed on ileal tissue. The receptor source for this set is an adult with Crohn's disease.

The rearrangement joins TRBV19 to TRBJ1-1; 7 bases line up with TRBD1. Germline V gene lookup returns CDR1 LNHDA and CDR2 SQIVND (reference sequence). CDR3 length: 12 amino acids. V gave up 3 bases and J gave up 8 bases; unmatched junction bases: 3. CDR3 residues: CASSMTGKEAFF. CDR3 bases: TGTGCCAGTAGTATGACAGGGAAGGAAGCTTTCTTT. Complete variable domain (other parts from reference TRBV19 and TRBJ1-1): DGGITQSPKYLFRKEGQNVTLSCEQNLNHDAMYWYRQDPGQGLRLIYYSQIVNDFQKGDIAEGYSVSREKKESFPLTVTSAQKNPTAFYLCASSMTGKEAFFGQGTRLTVV.

This rearrangement joins TRBV6-6 to TRBJ2-7, with TRBD1 matching 7 bases. CDR3 size: 12 residues. CDR1 is MNHNY, CDR2 SVGAGI, per germline (reference sequence). V lost 10 bases and J lost 2; bases outside the gene matches: 5. In DNA form, the CDR3 reads TGTGCCACCGGGACAGCGACCTACGAGCAGTACTTC. Residues: CATGTATYEQYF.

The chain uses TRBV29-1 and TRBJ2-2, with 10 bases fitting TRBD1. Germline loops: CDR1 SQVTM, CDR2 ANQGSEA. The CDR3 has 18 residues. V gave up 7 bases and J gave up 3 bases; unmatched junction bases: 17. The CDR3: CSGQETGGRDRYTGELFF. CDR3 nucleotides: TGCAGCGGCCAAGAGACAGGGGGCAGGGATCGTTACACCGGGGAGCTGTTTTTT.

In its sample, this clone was seen once. V is TRBV4-1 and J is TRBJ1-2, with D possibly being TRBD1 (6 bases). This CDR3 is 14 amino acids long. Germline loops: CDR1 MGHRA, CDR2 YSYEKL. V was shortened by 10 bases and J by 8 bases, with 23 bases between the two germline ends. CDR3 region: CATRKGVGGEGYTF. The DNA of the CDR3 is TGCGCCACCAGGAAGGGGGTTGGTGGGGAAGGCTACACCTTC.

This chain connects TRBV25-1 to TRBJ2-2, with 7 bases identical to TRBD1. Germline CDR1 reads MGHDK; CDR2 reads SYGVNS. The V and J ends lost 4 bases and 4 bases, in that order; junction bases with no gene match: 9. The CDR3 length is 16 residues. CDR3 DNA sequence: TGTGCCAGCAGTGCCCGAGGGGGCGCCCCCACCGGGGAGCTGTTTTTT. Its protein product is CASSARGGAPTGELFF.

The gene calls are TRBV7-8 and TRBJ1-1, with 7 bases aligning to TRBD1. The junction had 2 bases not matched to a gene; V was cut back by 2 bases and J by 8 bases. The length of the CDR3 is 12 residues. Germline values: CDR1 SGHVS, CDR2 FQNEAQ. This CDR3 is CASSLTGAEAFF. The CDR3 DNA reads as TGTGCCAGCAGCTTAACAGGGGCCGAAGCTTTCTTT.

The chain employs TRBV27 and TRBJ2-2, with 10 bases that match TRBD2. The CDR3 is made up of 16 amino acids. Germline V lookup: CDR1 MNHEY, CDR2 SMNVEV (reference sequence). The V segment lost 4 bases and the J segment 6 bases; nucleotides outside the gene matches: 8. The CDR3 sequence is CASSSLAGVQAGELFF. The CDR3 DNA sequence: TGTGCCAGCAGTTCCCTAGCGGGAGTCCAAGCCGGGGAGCTGTTTTTT.

V gene TRBV19 combines with J gene TRBJ1-5; D may be TRBD1 (6 bases). Trimming stripped 4 bases from V and 7 bases from J, with 26 bases between. Germline V gives CDR1 LNHDA, CDR2 SQIVND (reference sequence). The CDR3 covers 18 residues. The CDR3 nucleotides are TGTGCCAGTAGTAGAGGAGGGGGGACTACAGGGCGGACGCAGCCCCAGCATTTT. Residues: CASSRGGGTTGRTQPQHF.

This clone ranks as medium-sized. The V and J genes are TRBV7-3 and TRBJ2-3, with D hard to call. CDR1 and CDR2 from the germline V gene are SGHTA and FQGTGA. The CDR3 is made up of 15 amino acids. V lost 0 bases to trimming and J lost 1 base, with 8 bases between them. DNA for the CDR3: TGTGCCAGCAGCTTAACCTCCGCGGGCACAGATACGCAGTATTTT. It yields the protein CASSLTSAGTDTQYF. Variable domain in full (rest from reference TRBV7-3 and TRBJ2-3): GAGVSQTPSNKVTEKGKYVELRCDPISGHTALYWYRQSLGQGPEFLIYFQGTGAADDSGLPNDRFFAVRPEGSVSTLKIQRTERGDSAVYLCASSLTSAGTDTQYFGPGTRLTVL.

The V gene is TRBV5-5, the J gene TRBJ2-7, with 8 bases identical to TRBD1. Germline assignment: CDR1 SGHKS and CDR2 YYEKEE (reference sequence). Trimming removed 4 bases from V and 1 base from J; junction bases left unmatched: 10. CDR3 length: 16 residues. The CDR3 DNA follows: TGTGCCAGCAGCAAGGGGACAGGAGTCAATTCCTACGAGCAGTACTTC. Translation: CASSKGTGVNSYEQYF.

The chain combines TRBV2 with TRBJ2-3; no definite D call. V shed 3 bases and J shed 0 bases, with 10 bases lying between them. Per germline, CDR1 SNHLY and CDR2 FYNNEI. This CDR3 contains 15 residues. The CDR3 DNA reads TGTGCCAGCAGTGATGGCGGAACTAGCACAGATACGCAGTATTTT. It translates to CASSDGGTSTDTQYF.

The chain carries TRBV5-5 and TRBJ1-1, with a tentative D call TRBD1 (5 bases). The CDR3 is 16 amino acids. The V gene's germline CDR1 is SGHKS and CDR2 YYEKEE (reference sequence). Trimming left V 3 bases short and J 4 bases short, with 19 bases between. The CDR3 sequence: CASSYTRAGVGTEAFF. CDR3 DNA sequence: TGTGCCAGCAGCTACACAAGGGCGGGGGTAGGCACTGAAGCTTTCTTT. Using reference TRBV5-5 and TRBJ1-1 for the parts outside the CDR3, the full variable domain is DAGVTQSPTHLIKTRGQQVTLRCSPISGHKSVSWYQQVLGQGPQFIFQYYEKEERGRGNFPDRFSARQFPNYSSELNVNALLLGDSALYLCASSYTRAGVGTEAFFGQGTRLTVV.

CDR3 residues: CANQLTGSSSPLHF. The CDR3 coding sequence is TGCGCCAACCAGTTGACGGGATCTTCCTCACCCCTCCACTTT. The chain couples TRBV5-1 to TRBJ1-6; D is uncertain. This CDR3 comprises 14 residues. The ends were cut back, 9 bases at V and 10 bases at J, with 20 bases in the middle. The germline gives CDR1 SGHRS, CDR2 YFSETQ.

This chain links TRBV2 with TRBJ2-7; 8 bases are shared with TRBD1. The length of the CDR3 is 12 residues. With V trimmed by 6 bases and J by 6 bases, 4 bases remained unmatched. Germline values: CDR1 SNHLY, CDR2 FYNNEI. In DNA, the CDR3 is TGTGCCAGCAGACAGGGGGGTGGCGAGCAGTACTTC. Amino acid sequence: CASRQGGGEQYF.

The chain combines TRBV6-1 with TRBJ1-3; D ambiguous. Germline-derived CDR1 and CDR2 are MNHNS and SASEGT. Between the trimmed V and J ends, which lost 4 bases and 4 bases, there was a span of 17 bases. The CDR3 covers 16 residues. The CDR3 DNA reads as TGTGCCAGCAGTGTTGTCGAAACGGCGGGAGGAAACACCATATATTTT. It translates to CASSVVETAGGNTIYF.

The chain links TRBV7-3 to TRBJ1-1; tentative D call: TRBD1 (6 bases). With 5 bases removed from V and 8 bases from J, the gap between germline ends came to 12 bases. CDR1 SGHTA and CDR2 FQGTGA come from the germline V gene. CDR3 length equals 12 residues. CDR3 protein: CASSQGLGEAFF. The CDR3 DNA is TGTGCCAGCAGCCAGGGGCTCGGGGAAGCTTTCTTT. Full variable domain (rest looked up from reference TRBV7-3 and TRBJ1-1): GAGVSQTPSNKVTEKGKYVELRCDPISGHTALYWYRQSLGQGPEFLIYFQGTGAADDSGLPNDRFFAVRPEGSVSTLKIQRTERGDSAVYLCASSQGLGEAFFGQGTRLTVV.

The chain uses TRBV4-1 and TRBJ2-7, with a possible D match to TRBD2 (5 bases). V gave up 0 bases and J gave up 4 bases, with 13 bases separating them. This CDR3 spans 15 amino acids. Germline values: CDR1 MGHRA, CDR2 YSYEKL. CDR3 region: CASSQDVTGNYEQYF. For the CDR3, the DNA is TGCGCCAGCAGCCAAGATGTAACGGGGAATTACGAGCAGTACTTC.

The J gene is TRBJ1-2, the V gene TRBV11-2, with a weak D call TRBD1 (5 bases). Trimming removed 7 bases at V and 2 bases at J, with 11 bases between. The CDR3 length is 13 residues. Germline V gives CDR1 SGHAT, CDR2 FQNNGV. The CDR3: CASTRGENYGYTF. CDR3 DNA: TGTGCCAGCACCCGGGGGGAAAACTATGGCTACACCTTC. Full variable domain (remainder filled in from reference TRBV11-2 and TRBJ1-2): EAGVAQSPRYKIIEKRQSVAFWCNPISGHATLYWYQQILGQGPKLLIQFQNNGVVDDSQLPKDRFSAERLKGVDSTLKIQPAKLEDSAVYLCASTRGENYGYTFGSGTRLTVV.

V and J are TRBV7-2 and TRBJ2-3; TRBD2 aligns across 10 bases. J gave up 3 bases and V 5 bases, and 8 bases lay outside the gene matches. Germline lookup yields CDR1 SGHTA and CDR2 FQGNSA. This CDR3 has 16 residues. This CDR3 is CASSPRASGRTDTQYF. In DNA, the CDR3 is TGTGCCAGCAGCCCCCGGGCTAGCGGGAGAACAGATACGCAGTATTTT.